This T cell receptor beta chain was retrieved from a study of T cell repertoires in cytomegalovirus infection. Across the study: A matching HLA type, together with CMV infection, was signaled by public TCR beta signatures. General study results and limits: Summed frequency of shared TCR beta families picked out CMV carriers who also had the relevant HLA. There were HLA-C-restricted CMV-specific TCR beta clonotypes dominating the ex vivo response.

This clonotype was found a few times. Its antigen is still unknown. TCRdb re-derived calls from the reads in MiXCR, one entry per CDR3 protein. The table shows 200,000 to 300,000 distinct CDR3 sequences, with roughly 9.1% occurring only once. V dropped 3 bases and J dropped 0 bases, with 8 bases sitting between them. CDR3 length: 14 residues. The rearrangement uses TRBV12-3 or TRBV12-4 and TRBJ1-1; D unclear. This TCR came from a human donor in good health (CMV status not recorded). Some clones in this sample may be carry-over from other donors' samples. Sequencing used PBMCs. The DNA of the CDR3 is TGTGCCAGCAGTTTGGCAATTATGAACACTGAAGCTTTCTTT. It specifies CASSLAIMNTEAFF.